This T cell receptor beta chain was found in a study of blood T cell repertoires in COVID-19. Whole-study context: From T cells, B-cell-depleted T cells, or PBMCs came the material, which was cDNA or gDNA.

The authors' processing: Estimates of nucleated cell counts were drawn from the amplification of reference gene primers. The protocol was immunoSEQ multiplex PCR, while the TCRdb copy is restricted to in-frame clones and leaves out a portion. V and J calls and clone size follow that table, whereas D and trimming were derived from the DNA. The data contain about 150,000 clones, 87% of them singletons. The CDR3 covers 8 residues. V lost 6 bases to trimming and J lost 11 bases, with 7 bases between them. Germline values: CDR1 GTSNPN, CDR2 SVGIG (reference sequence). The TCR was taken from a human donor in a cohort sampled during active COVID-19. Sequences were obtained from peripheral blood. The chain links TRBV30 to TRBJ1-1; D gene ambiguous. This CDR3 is CACPAAFF. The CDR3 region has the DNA TGTGCCTGCCCAGCGGCTTTCTTT.